This T cell receptor (beta chain) was found in a study of sequential checkpoint blockade in melanoma (dated by TCRdb to the late 2010s). For the study in its entirety: Using 1:1 randomization, the trial assigned patients either to first-line nivolumab followed by ipilimumab (arm A) or to ipilimumab followed by nivolumab (arm B). Maintenance nivolumab came after each of the two trial sequences. TCRbeta immunosequencing was performed on DNA from roughly 90 pretreatment melanoma tumor samples. For approximately 20 patients, matched tumor biopsies were taken both before treatment and at week 13, after single-agent nivolumab (arm A) or ipilimumab (arm B). Roughly three quarters of the matched tumor biopsy pairs taken before and after treatment were from the same lesion.

The treatment or condition label, as the study defines it: randomized to nivolumab then ipilimumab (arm A) or the reverse (arm B). No trial patient had received prior DNA-damaging chemotherapy. Samples came from patients with melanoma in CheckMate 064, a randomized, open-label phase II trial of sequential checkpoint blockade. Genomic DNA from formalin-fixed paraffin-embedded (FFPE) tissue samples was used for tumor TCR sequencing. Broad study findings and their caveats: Tumor T-cell fraction and clonality were found to correlate with PD-L1 staining and CD8+ T-cell counts but not with mutational load. Patients whose tumor T-cell fraction and clonality increased by week 13 were about 30 times more likely to achieve clinical benefit. Within-arm analyses of tumor T-cell fraction were limited by small sample sizes and reduced statistical power. The model for predicting response that combines TCR metrics with mutation burden needs to be validated in larger, independent patient cohorts. Among patients in arm A, the nivolumab-first arm, pretreatment tumor TIL clonality was associated with response (P = .04).

The immunoSEQ Assay was used to immunosequence TCRbeta CDR3 regions from genomic DNA. Prior to high-throughput sequencing, genomic DNA was amplified by bias-controlled multiplex PCR. Per the authors' processing: To quantify the absolute abundance of each unique TCRbeta CDR3 region, the sequences were collapsed and filtered. Clonality was defined as 1 minus Pielou's evenness and was calculated using productive rearrangements only. Tumor T-cell fraction was calculated by normalizing TCRbeta template counts to usable DNA, which was estimated from several housekeeping genes. Clones with significantly greater frequencies in on-treatment versus baseline samples were identified using a previously published method. TCRdb took this table from immuneACCESS and kept in-frame rearrangements with V and J called. Such tables lack part of the clones; where checked against another copy, unresolved V genes explain under half of the gap, and the rest is unexplained. V and J calls and clone size follow that table, whereas D and trimming were derived from the DNA. This sample is represented by about 3,000 clones; roughly 18% of them were singletons. 23% of the sample comes from the top ten.

This clone has a handful of counts. The antigen it recognizes is unknown. It has no much larger one-base neighbor in the sample; base qualities were not kept. Material: tumor tissue (inferred from file names), obtained from a patient given nivolumab and ipilimumab in sequence. The source is a human donor with melanoma.

At the DNA level, the sequence is TGTGCCACCAGCAGGATGACGGGCAGCAATCAGCCCCAGCATTTT. This translates into CATSRMTGSNQPQHF. Recombination connected TRBV15 to TRBJ1-5, with an unclear D gene assignment. V gives up 3 bases and J gives up 1 base, and the segment between their germline ends measures 10 bases. CDR1 and CDR2, per the germline V gene (reference sequence), are LNHNV and YYDKDF. The CDR3 goes from the cysteine to the phenylalanine over 15 residues. The read is trimmed to its CDR3 DNA, 45 bases read in frame from base 1.